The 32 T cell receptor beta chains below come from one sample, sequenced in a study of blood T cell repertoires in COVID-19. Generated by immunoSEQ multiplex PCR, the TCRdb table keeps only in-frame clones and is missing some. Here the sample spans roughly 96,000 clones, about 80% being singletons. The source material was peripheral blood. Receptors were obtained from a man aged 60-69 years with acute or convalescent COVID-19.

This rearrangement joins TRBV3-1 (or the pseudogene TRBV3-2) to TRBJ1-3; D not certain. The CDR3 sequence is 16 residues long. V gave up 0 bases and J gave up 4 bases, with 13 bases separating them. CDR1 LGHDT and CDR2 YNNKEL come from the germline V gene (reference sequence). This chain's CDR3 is CASSQERQSQGNTIYF. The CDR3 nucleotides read TGTGCCAGCAGCCAAGAGCGGCAGTCCCAGGGAAACACCATATATTTT.

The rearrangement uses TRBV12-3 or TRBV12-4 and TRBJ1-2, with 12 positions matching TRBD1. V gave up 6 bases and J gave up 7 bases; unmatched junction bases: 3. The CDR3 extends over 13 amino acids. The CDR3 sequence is CASRGQGAGGYTF. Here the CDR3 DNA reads TGTGCCAGCAGGGGACAGGGGGCGGGTGGCTACACCTTC.

The CDR3 region has the DNA TGCGCCAGCAGCCAAGATATGGACAGGGTGAATGAGCAGTTCTTC. Translating gives CASSQDMDRVNEQFF. The chain joins TRBV4-3 to TRBJ2-1; 8 positions agree with TRBD1. The germline gives CDR1 LGHNA, CDR2 YSLEER. The CDR3 contains 15 residues. V lost 0 bases and J lost 7; bases outside the gene matches: 5.

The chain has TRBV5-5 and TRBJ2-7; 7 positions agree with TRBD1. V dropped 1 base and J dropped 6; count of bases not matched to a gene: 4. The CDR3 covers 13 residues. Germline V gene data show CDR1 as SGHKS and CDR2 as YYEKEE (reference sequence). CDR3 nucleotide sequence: TGTGCCAGCAGCTTGACAGGGGTCGGCGAGCAGTACTTC. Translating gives CASSLTGVGEQYF.

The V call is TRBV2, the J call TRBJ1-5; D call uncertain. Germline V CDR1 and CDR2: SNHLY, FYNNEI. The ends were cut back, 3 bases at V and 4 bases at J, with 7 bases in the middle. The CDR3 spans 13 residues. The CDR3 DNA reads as TGTGCCAGCAGTGACCGGGGTAATCAGCCCCAGCATTTT. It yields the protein CASSDRGNQPQHF. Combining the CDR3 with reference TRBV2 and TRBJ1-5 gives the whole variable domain EPEVTQTPSHQVTQMGQEVILRCVPISNHLYFYWYRQILGQKVEFLVSFYNNEISEKSEIFDDQFSVERPDGSNFTLKIRSTKLEDSAMYFCASSDRGNQPQHFGDGTRLSIL.

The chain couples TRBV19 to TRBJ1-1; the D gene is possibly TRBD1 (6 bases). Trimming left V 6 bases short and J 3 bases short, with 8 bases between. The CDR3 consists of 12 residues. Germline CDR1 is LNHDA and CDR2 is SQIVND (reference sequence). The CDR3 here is CASSDRYTEAFF. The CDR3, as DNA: TGTGCCAGTAGCGACAGGTACACTGAAGCTTTCTTT.

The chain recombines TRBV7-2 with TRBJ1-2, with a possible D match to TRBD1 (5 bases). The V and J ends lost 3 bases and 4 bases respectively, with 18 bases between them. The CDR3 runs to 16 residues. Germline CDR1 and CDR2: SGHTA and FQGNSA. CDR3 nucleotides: TGTGCCAGCAGCTTGCGGGGGACCCTGATTGGCTATGGCTACACCTTC. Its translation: CASSLRGTLIGYGYTF.

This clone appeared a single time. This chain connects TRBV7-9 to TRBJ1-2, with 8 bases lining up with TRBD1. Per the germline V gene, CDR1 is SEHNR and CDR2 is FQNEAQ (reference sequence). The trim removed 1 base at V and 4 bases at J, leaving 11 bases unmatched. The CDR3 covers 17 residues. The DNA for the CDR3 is TGTGCCAGCAGCTTAGGGGGGCCAGGGGGCTTGTCCTATGGCTACACCTTC. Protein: CASSLGGPGGLSYGYTF.

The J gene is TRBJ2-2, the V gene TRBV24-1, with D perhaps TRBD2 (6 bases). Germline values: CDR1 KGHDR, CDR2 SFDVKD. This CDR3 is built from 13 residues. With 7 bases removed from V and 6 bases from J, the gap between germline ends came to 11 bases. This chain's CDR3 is CATREGSAGELFF. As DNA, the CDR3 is TGTGCCACCAGGGAGGGCTCGGCCGGGGAGCTGTTTTTT.

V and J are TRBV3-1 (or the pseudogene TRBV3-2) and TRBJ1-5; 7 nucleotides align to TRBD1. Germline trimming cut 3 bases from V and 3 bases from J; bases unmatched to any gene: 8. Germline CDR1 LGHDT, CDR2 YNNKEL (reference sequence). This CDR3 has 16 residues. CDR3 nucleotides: TGTGCCAGCAGCCACAGGGGGTTAGAGAACAATCAGCCCCAGCATTTT. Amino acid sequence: CASSHRGLENNQPQHF.

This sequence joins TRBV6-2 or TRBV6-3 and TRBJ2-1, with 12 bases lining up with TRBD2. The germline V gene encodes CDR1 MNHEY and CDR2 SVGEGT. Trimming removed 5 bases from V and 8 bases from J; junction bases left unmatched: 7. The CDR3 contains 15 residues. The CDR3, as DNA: TGTGCCAGCAGTATTGGACTAGCGGGATTCGATGAGCAGTTCTTC. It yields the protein CASSIGLAGFDEQFF.

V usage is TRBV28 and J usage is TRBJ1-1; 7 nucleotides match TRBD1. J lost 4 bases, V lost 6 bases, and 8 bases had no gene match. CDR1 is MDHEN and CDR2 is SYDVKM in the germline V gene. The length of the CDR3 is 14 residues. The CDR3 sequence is CASRPGTASTEAFF. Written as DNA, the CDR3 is TGTGCCAGCAGGCCCGGGACAGCCTCCACTGAAGCTTTCTTT.

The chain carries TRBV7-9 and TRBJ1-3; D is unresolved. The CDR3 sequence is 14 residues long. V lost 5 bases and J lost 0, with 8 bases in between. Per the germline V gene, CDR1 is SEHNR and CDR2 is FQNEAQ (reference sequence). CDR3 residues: CASSPNYSGNTIYF. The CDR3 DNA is TGTGCCAGCAGCCCTAATTACTCTGGAAACACCATATATTTT.

The DNA of the CDR3 is TGTGCCAGCAGCCCCCAGGTTTTTCAGGGGGCAGGGAATGAGCAGTTCTTC. This codes for CASSPQVFQGAGNEQFF. The chain has TRBV3-1 (or the pseudogene TRBV3-2) and TRBJ2-1, with 8 positions matching TRBD1. V shed 4 bases and J 7 bases; nucleotides not matched to a gene: 15. Germline loops: CDR1 LGHDT, CDR2 YNNKEL (reference sequence). The CDR3 contains 17 residues.

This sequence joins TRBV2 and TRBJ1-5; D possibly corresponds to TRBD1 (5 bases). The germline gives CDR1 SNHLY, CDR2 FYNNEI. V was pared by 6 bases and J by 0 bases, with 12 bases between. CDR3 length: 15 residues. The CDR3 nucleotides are TGTGCCAGCAGCTTGACAGTTAATAGCAATCAGCCCCAGCATTTT. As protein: CASSLTVNSNQPQHF.

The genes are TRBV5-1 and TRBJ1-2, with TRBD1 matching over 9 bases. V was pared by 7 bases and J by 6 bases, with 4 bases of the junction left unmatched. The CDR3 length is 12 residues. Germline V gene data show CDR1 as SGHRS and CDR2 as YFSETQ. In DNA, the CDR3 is TGCGCCAGCGGGCGGACAGGGGATGGCTACACCTTC. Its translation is CASGRTGDGYTF.

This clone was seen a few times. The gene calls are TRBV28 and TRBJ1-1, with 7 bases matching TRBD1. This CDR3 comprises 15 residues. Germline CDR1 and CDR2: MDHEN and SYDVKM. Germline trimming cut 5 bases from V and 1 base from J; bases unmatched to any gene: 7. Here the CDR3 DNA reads TGTGCCAGCAGTACGACAGGGCCGGCGAACACTGAAGCTTTCTTT. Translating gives CASSTTGPANTEAFF. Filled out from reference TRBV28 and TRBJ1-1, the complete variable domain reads DVKVTQSSRYLVKRTGEKVFLECVQDMDHENMFWYRQDPGLGLRLIYFSYDVKMKEKGDIPEGYSVSREKKERFSLILESASTNQTSMYLCASSTTGPANTEAFFGQGTRLTVV.

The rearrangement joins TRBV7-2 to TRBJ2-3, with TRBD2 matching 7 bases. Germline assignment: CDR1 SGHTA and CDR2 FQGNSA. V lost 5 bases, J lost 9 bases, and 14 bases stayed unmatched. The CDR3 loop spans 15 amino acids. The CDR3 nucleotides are TGTGCCAGCAGCCCCGCCCGGGACTACAGGTCGACGCAGTATTTT. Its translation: CASSPARDYRSTQYF.

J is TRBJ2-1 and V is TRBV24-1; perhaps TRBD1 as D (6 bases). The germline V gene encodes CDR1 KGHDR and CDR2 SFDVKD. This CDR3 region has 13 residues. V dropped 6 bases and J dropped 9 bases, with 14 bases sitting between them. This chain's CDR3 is CATSRKGVREQFF. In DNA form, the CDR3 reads TGTGCCACCAGTAGGAAGGGGGTACGTGAGCAGTTCTTC.

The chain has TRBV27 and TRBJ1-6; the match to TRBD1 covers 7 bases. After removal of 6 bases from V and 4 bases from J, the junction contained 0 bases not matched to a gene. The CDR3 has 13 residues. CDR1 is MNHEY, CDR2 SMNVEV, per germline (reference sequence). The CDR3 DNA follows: TGTGCCAGCAGGGGACAGTATAATTCACCCCTCCACTTT. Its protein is CASRGQYNSPLHF.

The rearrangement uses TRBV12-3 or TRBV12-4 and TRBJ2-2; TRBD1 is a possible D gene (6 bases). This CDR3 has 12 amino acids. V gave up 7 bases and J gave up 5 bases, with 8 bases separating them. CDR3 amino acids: CASTQGTGELFF. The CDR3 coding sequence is TGTGCCAGCACTCAGGGGACCGGGGAGCTGTTTTTT.

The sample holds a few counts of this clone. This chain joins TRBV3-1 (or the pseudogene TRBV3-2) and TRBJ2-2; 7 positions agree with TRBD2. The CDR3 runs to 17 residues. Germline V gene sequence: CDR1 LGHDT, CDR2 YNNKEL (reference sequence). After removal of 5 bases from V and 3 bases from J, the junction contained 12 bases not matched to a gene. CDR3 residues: CASSFGGGPRDTGELFF. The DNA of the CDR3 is TGTGCCAGCAGCTTCGGGGGAGGGCCTCGCGACACCGGGGAGCTGTTTTTT.

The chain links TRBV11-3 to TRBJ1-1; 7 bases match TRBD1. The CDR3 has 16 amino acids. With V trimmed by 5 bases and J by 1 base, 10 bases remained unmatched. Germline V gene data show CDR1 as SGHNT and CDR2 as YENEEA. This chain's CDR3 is CASSPGQVGENTEAFF. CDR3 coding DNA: TGTGCCAGCAGCCCTGGACAGGTCGGGGAGAACACTGAAGCTTTCTTT.

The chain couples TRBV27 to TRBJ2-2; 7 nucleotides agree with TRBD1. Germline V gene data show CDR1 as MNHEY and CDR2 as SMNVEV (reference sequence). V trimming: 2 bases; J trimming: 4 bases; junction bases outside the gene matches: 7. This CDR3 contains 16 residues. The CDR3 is CASSLVSGGATGELFF. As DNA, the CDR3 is TGTGCCAGCAGTTTAGTGTCAGGGGGTGCCACCGGGGAGCTGTTTTTT.

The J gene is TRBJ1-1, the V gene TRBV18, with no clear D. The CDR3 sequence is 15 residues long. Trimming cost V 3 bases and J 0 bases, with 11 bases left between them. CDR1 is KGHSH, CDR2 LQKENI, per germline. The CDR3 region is CASSPKETMNTEAFF. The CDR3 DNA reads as TGTGCCAGCTCACCCAAGGAGACCATGAACACTGAAGCTTTCTTT. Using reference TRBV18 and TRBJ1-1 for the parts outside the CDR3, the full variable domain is NAGVMQNPRHLVRRRGQEARLRCSPMKGHSHVYWYRQLPEEGLKFMVYLQKENIIDESGMPKERFSAEFPKEGPSILRIQQVVRGDSAAYFCASSPKETMNTEAFFGQGTRLTVV.

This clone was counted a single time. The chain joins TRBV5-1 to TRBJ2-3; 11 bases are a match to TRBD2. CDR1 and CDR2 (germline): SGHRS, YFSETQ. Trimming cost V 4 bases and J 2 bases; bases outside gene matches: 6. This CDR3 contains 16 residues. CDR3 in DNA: TGCGCCAGCAGCCCGTTGACTAGCGGGGTCACAGATACGCAGTATTTT. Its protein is CASSPLTSGVTDTQYF.

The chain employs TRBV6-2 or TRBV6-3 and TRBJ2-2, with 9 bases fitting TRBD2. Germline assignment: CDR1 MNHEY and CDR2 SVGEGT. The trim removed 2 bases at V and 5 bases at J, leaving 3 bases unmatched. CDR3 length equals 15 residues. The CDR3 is CASSYGLASTGELFF. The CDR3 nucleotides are TGTGCCAGCAGTTACGGACTAGCGTCTACCGGGGAGCTGTTTTTT.

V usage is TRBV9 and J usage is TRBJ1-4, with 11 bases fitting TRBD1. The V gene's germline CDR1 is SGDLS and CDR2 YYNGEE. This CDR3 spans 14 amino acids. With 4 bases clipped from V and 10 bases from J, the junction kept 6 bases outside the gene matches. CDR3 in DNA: TGTGCCAGCAGCACCGGGACAGGGGGTGGAAAACTGTTTTTT. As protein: CASSTGTGGGKLFF.

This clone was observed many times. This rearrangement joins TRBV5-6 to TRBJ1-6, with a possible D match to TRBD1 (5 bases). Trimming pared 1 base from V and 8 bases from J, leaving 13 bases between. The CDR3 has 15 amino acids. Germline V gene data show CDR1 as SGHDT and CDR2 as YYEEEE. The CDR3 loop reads CASSLYQGGYSPLHF. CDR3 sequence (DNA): TGTGCCAGCAGCTTGTACCAGGGCGGATATTCACCCCTCCACTTT.

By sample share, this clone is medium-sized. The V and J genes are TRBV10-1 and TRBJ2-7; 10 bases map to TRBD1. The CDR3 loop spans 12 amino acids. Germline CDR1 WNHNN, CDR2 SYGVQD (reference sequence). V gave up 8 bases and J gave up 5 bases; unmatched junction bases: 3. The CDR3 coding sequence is TGCGCCAGCCGGGACAGGGGACACGAGCAGTACGTC. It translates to CASRDRGHEQYV.

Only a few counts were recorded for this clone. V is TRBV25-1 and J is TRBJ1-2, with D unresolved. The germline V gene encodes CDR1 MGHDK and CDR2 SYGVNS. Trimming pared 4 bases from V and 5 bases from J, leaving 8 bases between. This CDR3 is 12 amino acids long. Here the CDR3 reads CASSAYRYGYTF. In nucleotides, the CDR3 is TGTGCCAGCAGTGCTTACAGATATGGCTACACCTTC.

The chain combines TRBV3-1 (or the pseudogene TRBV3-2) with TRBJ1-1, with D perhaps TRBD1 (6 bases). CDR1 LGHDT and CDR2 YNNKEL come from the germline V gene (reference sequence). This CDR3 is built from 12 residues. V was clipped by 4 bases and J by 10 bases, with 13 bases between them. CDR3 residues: CASSRRGGPAFF. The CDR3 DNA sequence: TGTGCCAGCAGCCGGAGGGGGGGACCAGCTTTCTTT.